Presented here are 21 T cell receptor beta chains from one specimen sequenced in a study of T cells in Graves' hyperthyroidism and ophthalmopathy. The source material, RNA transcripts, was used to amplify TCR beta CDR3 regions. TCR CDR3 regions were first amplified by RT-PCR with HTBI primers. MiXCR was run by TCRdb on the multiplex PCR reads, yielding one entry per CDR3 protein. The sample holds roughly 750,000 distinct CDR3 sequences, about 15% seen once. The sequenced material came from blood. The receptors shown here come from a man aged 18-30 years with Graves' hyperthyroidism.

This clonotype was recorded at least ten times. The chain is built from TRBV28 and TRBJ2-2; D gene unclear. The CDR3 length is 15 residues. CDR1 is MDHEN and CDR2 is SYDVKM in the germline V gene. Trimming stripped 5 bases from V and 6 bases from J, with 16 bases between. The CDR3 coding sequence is TGTGCCAGCAGTGCACGGATGAGGCGGCCCGGGGAGCTGTTTTTT. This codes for CASSARMRRPGELFF.

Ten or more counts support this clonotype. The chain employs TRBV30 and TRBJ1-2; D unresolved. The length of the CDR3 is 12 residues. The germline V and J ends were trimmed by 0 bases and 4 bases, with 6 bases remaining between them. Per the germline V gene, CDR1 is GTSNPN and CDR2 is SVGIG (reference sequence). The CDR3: CAWSVTIYGYTF. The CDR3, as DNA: TGTGCCTGGAGTGTCACAATCTATGGCTACACCTTC.

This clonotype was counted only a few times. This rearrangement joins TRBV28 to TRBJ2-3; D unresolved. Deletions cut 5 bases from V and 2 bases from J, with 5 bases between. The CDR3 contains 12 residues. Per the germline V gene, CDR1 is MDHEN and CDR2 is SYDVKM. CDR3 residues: CASSKFTDTQYF. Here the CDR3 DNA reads TGTGCCAGCAGTAAATTCACAGATACGCAGTATTTT.

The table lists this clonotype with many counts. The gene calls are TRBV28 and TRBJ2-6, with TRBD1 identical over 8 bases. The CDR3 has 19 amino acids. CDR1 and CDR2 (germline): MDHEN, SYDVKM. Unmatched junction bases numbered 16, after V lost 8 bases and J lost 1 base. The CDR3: CASDPYPGGARSGANVLTF. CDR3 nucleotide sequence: TGTGCCAGCGACCCCTATCCAGGGGGCGCGCGGTCTGGGGCCAACGTCCTGACTTTC.

CDR3 nucleotide sequence: TGTGCCAGCAGACAGGGGTTAAACACCGGGGAGCTGTTTTTT. Its translation: CASRQGLNTGELFF. The rearrangement joins TRBV6-1 to TRBJ2-2, with 7 bases lining up with TRBD1. The CDR3 spans 14 residues. The J segment lost 2 bases and the V segment lost 6 bases, leaving 3 bases of the junction unmatched. Germline loops: CDR1 MNHNS, CDR2 SASEGT.

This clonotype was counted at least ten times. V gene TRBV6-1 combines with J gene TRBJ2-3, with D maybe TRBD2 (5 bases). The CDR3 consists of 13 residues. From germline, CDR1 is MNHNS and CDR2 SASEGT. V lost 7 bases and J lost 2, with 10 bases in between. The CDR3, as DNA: TGTGCCAGCACCAAGGGAGACACAGATACGCAGTATTTT. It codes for CASTKGDTDTQYF.

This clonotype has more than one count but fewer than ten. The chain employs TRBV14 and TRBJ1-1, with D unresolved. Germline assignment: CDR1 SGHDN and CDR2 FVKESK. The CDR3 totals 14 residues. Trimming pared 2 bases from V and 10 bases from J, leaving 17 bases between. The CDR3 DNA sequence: TGTGCCAGCAGCCAATCTTTCGGCTATTCTTCAGCTTTCTTT. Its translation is CASSQSFGYSSAFF.

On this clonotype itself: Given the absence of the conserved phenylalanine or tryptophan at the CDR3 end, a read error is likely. The chain's CDR3 is CSVAQDYGYTL. CDR3 sequence (DNA): TGCAGCGTTGCTCAAGACTATGGCTACACCCTC. J is TRBJ1-2 and V is TRBV29-1; D unresolved. The CDR3 has 11 residues. V was cut by 4 bases and J by 3 bases, with 6 bases left in between. Looked up from germline, CDR1 is SQVTM and CDR2 is ANQGSEA.

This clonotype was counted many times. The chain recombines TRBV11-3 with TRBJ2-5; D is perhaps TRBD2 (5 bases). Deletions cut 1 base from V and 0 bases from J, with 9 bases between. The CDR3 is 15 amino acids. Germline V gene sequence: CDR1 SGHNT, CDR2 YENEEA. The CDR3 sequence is CASSLGGQNQETQYF. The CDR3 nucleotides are TGTGCCAGCAGCTTAGGAGGGCAGAACCAAGAGACCCAGTACTTC. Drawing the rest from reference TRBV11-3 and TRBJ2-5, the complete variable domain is EAGVVQSPRYKIIEKKQPVAFWCNPISGHNTLYWYLQNLGQGPELLIRYENEEAVDDSQLPKDRFSAERLKGVDSTLKIQPAELGDSAVYLCASSLGGQNQETQYFGPGTRLLVL.

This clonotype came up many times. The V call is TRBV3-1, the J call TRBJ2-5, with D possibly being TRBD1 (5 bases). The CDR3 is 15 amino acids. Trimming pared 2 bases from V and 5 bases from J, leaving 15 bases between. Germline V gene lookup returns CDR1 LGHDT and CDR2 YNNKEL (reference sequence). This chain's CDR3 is CASSQTSGYLETQYF. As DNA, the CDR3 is TGTGCCAGCAGCCAAACCTCAGGGTATTTGGAGACCCAGTACTTC.

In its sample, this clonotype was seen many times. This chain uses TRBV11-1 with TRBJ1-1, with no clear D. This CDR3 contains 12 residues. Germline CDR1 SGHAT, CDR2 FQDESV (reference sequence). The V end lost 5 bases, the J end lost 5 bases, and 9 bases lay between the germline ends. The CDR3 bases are TGTGCCAGCAGCCGTCTTCCGACTGAAGCTTTCTTT. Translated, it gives CASSRLPTEAFF. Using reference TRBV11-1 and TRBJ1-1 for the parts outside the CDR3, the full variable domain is EAEVAQSPRYKITEKSQAVAFWCDPISGHATLYWYRQILGQGPELLVQFQDESVVDDSQLPKDRFSAERLKGVDSTLKIQPAELGDSAMYLCASSRLPTEAFFGQGTRLTVV.

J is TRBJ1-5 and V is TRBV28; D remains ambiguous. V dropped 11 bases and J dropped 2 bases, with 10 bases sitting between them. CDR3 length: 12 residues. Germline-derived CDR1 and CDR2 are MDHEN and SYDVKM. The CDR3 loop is CAGRGRNQPQHF. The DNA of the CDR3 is TGTGCCGGGCGAGGCCGCAATCAGCCCCAGCATTTT.

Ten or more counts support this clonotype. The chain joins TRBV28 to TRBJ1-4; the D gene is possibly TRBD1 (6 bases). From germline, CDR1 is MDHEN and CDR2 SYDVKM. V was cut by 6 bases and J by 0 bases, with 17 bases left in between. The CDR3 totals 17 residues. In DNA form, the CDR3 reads TGTGCCAGCAGACAACCTTTCGGGACATCAACTAATGAAAAACTGTTTTTT. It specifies CASRQPFGTSTNEKLFF.

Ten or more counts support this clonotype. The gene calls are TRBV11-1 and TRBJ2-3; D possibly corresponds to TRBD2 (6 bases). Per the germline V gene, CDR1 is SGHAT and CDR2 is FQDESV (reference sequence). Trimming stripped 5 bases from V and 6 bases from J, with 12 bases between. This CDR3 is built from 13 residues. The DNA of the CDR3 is TGTGCCAGCAGCGAGGGGACTCGGGATACGCAGTATTTT. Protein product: CASSEGTRDTQYF. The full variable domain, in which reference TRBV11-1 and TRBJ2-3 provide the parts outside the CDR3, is EAEVAQSPRYKITEKSQAVAFWCDPISGHATLYWYRQILGQGPELLVQFQDESVVDDSQLPKDRFSAERLKGVDSTLKIQPAELGDSAMYLCASSEGTRDTQYFGPGTRLTVL.

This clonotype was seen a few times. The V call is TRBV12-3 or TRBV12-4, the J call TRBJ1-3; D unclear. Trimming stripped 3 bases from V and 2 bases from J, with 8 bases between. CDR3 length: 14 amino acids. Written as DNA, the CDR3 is TGTGCCAGCAGTTTTTGGCAGCCTGGAAACACCATATATTTT. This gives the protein CASSFWQPGNTIYF.

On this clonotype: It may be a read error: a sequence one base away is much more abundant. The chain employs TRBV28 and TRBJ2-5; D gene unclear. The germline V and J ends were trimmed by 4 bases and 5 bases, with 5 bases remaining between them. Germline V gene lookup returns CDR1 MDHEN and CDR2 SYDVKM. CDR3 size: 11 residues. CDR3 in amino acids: CASSSTETQYF. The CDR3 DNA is TGTGCCAGCAGTTCGACGGAGACCCAGTACTTC. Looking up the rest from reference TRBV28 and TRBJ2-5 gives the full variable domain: DVKVTQSSRYLVKRTGEKVFLECVQDMDHENMFWYRQDPGLGLRLIYFSYDVKMKEKGDIPEGYSVSREKKERFSLILESASTNQTSMYLCASSSTETQYFGPGTRLLVL.

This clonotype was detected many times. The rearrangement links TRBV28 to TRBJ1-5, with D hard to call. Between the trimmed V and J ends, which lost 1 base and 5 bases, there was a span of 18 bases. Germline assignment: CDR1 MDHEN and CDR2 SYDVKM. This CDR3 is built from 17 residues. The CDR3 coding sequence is TGTGCCAGCAGTTTATTACGTAGACCGTTCCTTTATCAGCCCCAGCATTTT. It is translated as CASSLLRRPFLYQPQHF.

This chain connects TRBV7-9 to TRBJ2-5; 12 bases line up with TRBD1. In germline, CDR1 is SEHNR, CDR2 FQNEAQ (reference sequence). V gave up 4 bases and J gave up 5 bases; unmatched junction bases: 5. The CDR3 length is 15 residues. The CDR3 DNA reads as TGTGCCAGCAGCTCTGGGACAGGGGGCGCTGAGACCCAGTACTTC. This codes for CASSSGTGGAETQYF.

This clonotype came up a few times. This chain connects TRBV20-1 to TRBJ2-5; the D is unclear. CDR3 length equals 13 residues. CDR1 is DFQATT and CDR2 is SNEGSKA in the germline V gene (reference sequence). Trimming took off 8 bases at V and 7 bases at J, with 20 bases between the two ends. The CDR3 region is CSYGIDTVGTQYF. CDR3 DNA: TGCAGTTACGGAATAGACACGGTTGGGACCCAGTACTTC.

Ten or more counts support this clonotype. The chain's CDR3 is CASSLKLALPNEQFF. As DNA, the CDR3 is TGTGCCAGCAGTTTGAAACTAGCGCTTCCCAATGAGCAGTTCTTC. The J gene is TRBJ2-1, the V gene TRBV28; 7 bases align to TRBD2. The J segment lost 6 bases and the V segment lost 3 bases, leaving 8 bases of the junction unmatched. Germline V gene data show CDR1 as MDHEN and CDR2 as SYDVKM. This CDR3 has 15 amino acids.

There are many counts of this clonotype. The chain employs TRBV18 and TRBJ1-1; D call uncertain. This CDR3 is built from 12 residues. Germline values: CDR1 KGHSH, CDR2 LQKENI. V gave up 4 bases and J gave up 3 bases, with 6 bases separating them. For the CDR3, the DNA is TGTGCCAGCTCACAGGTAGACACTGAAGCTTTCTTT. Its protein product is CASSQVDTEAFF.